This T cell receptor (beta chain) was retrieved from a study of blood T cell repertoires in COVID-19. Study-wide background: Acute and convalescent COVID-19 samples came from the United States, Italy and Spain. In each case, the material was cDNA or gDNA derived from T cells, B-cell-depleted T cells, or PBMCs.

J was trimmed by 8 bases and V by 4 bases; bases with no gene match: 6. This CDR3 spans 15 amino acids. Germline loops: CDR1 SGDLS, CDR2 YYNGEE. The authors' processing: It was from reference gene primer amplification that nucleated cell counts were estimated. Clones were read by immunoSEQ multiplex PCR, and TCRdb kept only the in-frame ones, dropping some. That table supplies the V and J calls and clone size; D and trimming were determined from the DNA. Among 98,000 or so clones listed, over 65% were seen once. The sequencing sample was made of peripheral blood. The chain is built from TRBV9 and TRBJ1-4, with TRBD1 identical over 12 bases. This receptor was identified in a woman aged 40 to 50 with acute or convalescent COVID-19. Here the CDR3 reads CASSLGQGAREKLFF. CDR3 DNA sequence: TGTGCCAGCAGCTTGGGACAGGGGGCGCGGGAAAAACTGTTTTTT.